This T cell receptor beta chain was captured in a study of CD8+CD57+ T cells in acquired aplastic anemia. Previously, flow cytometry had revealed CD8+CD57+ cell expansion in the patients chosen for sequencing. Using genomic DNA as the template, TCR beta VDJ and CDR3 profiling was carried out. TCRdb reprocessed the reads via MiXCR and lists one record per CDR3 protein. This table has around 170,000 distinct CDR3 sequences, roughly half appearing once. This sequence originates from a human donor with aplastic anemia. Sequencing input: sorted CD4+, CD8+, or CD8+CD57+ T cells (not recorded which) from PBMCs.

CDR3 bases: TGTGCCAGCAGCGTAGCTACAGGGTCCTATGGCTACACCTTC. Its protein product is CASSVATGSYGYTF. The chain uses TRBV9 and TRBJ1-2, with D maybe TRBD1 (6 bases). The V end was cut by 0 bases, the J end by 4 bases, with 10 bases between. This CDR3 contains 14 residues. Per germline, CDR1 SGDLS and CDR2 YYNGEE.